This is a list of T cell receptor beta chains from one sample in a study of cytotoxic CD8 clonotypes in ibrutinib-treated CLL. The data were produced by immunoSEQ multiplex PCR, yet TCRdb's version contains in-frame clones alone and is incomplete. This table has fewer than 30,000 clones, roughly two thirds appearing once. The sample here was PBMCs, taken at disease progression, from a patient treated with ibrutinib. The receptors stem from a human donor with chronic lymphocytic leukemia. The CDR3 runs from the conserved cysteine through the conserved F or W. Fields, in order: CDR3 DNA, CDR3 protein, clone size, V gene, D gene, J gene. D genes are given only for firm matches. Only some rows state a clone size, as once, few, many or a class for expanded clones.

cdr3_nt: TGCGCCAGCGGACAGAACAAAGAGACCCAGTACTTC; cdr3_aa: CASGQNKETQYF; clone_size: .; v_call: TRBV5-1; d_call: .; j_call: TRBJ2-5
cdr3_nt: TGTGCCAGCAGCACCGGGACAGTAAGTGGCTACACCTTC; cdr3_aa: CASSTGTVSGYTF; clone_size: .; v_call: TRBV7-9; d_call: TRBD1; j_call: TRBJ1-2
cdr3_nt: TGTGCCAGCAGCTTCGGGACAGACGAGACCCAGTACTTC; cdr3_aa: CASSFGTDETQYF; clone_size: .; v_call: TRBV5-4; d_call: TRBD1; j_call: TRBJ2-5
cdr3_nt: TGTGCCAGCAGCTTGGCGAGAGGCGAGACCTTC; cdr3_aa: CASSLARGETF; clone_size: .; v_call: TRBV5-6; d_call: .; j_call: TRBJ1-2
cdr3_nt: TGTGCCAGAAGCGAGGGAGTCCGGCGGGGCTACTATGGCTACACCTTC; cdr3_aa: CARSEGVRRGYYGYTF; clone_size: .; v_call: TRBV5-3; d_call: .; j_call: TRBJ1-2
cdr3_nt: TGTGCCAGCAGTTTTCTCACAGGGATGTTCGTAGGTGGGGCCAACGTCCTGACTTTC; cdr3_aa: CASSFLTGMFVGGANVLTF; clone_size: .; v_call: TRBV27; d_call: .; j_call: TRBJ2-6
cdr3_nt: TGCAGCGTTGGAGACAGGGAACATCAGCCCCAGCATTTT; cdr3_aa: CSVGDREHQPQHF; clone_size: .; v_call: TRBV29-1; d_call: TRBD1; j_call: TRBJ1-5
cdr3_nt: TGTGCCAGCAGTGCTTATCTACCCAGAGGGGAGACCCAGTACTTC; cdr3_aa: CASSAYLPRGETQYF; clone_size: .; v_call: TRBV2; d_call: .; j_call: TRBJ2-5
cdr3_nt: TGCGCCAGCAGCCCTAGAGGAACTACTACTGGAAACACCATATATTTT; cdr3_aa: CASSPRGTTTGNTIYF; clone_size: .; v_call: TRBV4-1; d_call: .; j_call: TRBJ1-3
cdr3_nt: TGTGCCAGCAGCCTAGCCTGGGAAGAGACCCAGTACTTC; cdr3_aa: CASSLAWEETQYF; clone_size: .; v_call: TRBV5-5; d_call: .; j_call: TRBJ2-5
cdr3_nt: TGTGCCAGCAGCGCGGGGGCCTTACCACACCAAGAGACCCAGTACTTC; cdr3_aa: CASSAGALPHQETQYF; clone_size: .; v_call: TRBV9; d_call: .; j_call: TRBJ2-5
cdr3_nt: TGTGCCATCAGTCCAGGGACTTATTCACCCCTCCACTTT; cdr3_aa: CAISPGTYSPLHF; clone_size: .; v_call: TRBV10-3; d_call: .; j_call: TRBJ1-6
cdr3_nt: TGTGCCAGCAAGCTGAGCGAGTGGGGGACCCAGTACTTC; cdr3_aa: CASKLSEWGTQYF; clone_size: .; v_call: TRBV2; d_call: .; j_call: TRBJ2-5
cdr3_nt: TGTGCCAGCAGTGAAGTCGTTCAGGGAAGATCACCCCTCCACTTT; cdr3_aa: CASSEVVQGRSPLHF; clone_size: .; v_call: TRBV2; d_call: .; j_call: TRBJ1-6
cdr3_nt: TGTGCCAGCAGCTCCCTCCCGGGGGGCGCTGACTATGGCTACACCTTC; cdr3_aa: CASSSLPGGADYGYTF; clone_size: .; v_call: TRBV7-9; d_call: .; j_call: TRBJ1-2
cdr3_nt: TGTGCCAGCAGTTACAGGGGGCTAAGTAATGAAAAACTGTTTTTT; cdr3_aa: CASSYRGLSNEKLFF; clone_size: .; v_call: TRBV6-5; d_call: TRBD1; j_call: TRBJ1-4
cdr3_nt: TGCGCCAGCAGCCCTCTCGGGGGGCAACCTAGCACAGATACGCAGTATTTT; cdr3_aa: CASSPLGGQPSTDTQYF; clone_size: .; v_call: TRBV4-1; d_call: .; j_call: TRBJ2-3
cdr3_nt: TGTGCCAGCAGTCGCAGACAGATAAGCTCCTACGAGCAGTACTTC; cdr3_aa: CASSRRQISSYEQYF; clone_size: .; v_call: TRBV2; d_call: .; j_call: TRBJ2-7
cdr3_nt: TGCGCCAGCAGCTCTCCAATATCGGGACAGGGAACCCTTATGGCTTTCTTT; cdr3_aa: CASSSPISGQGTLMAFF; clone_size: .; v_call: TRBV5-1; d_call: TRBD1; j_call: TRBJ1-1
cdr3_nt: TGCGCCAGCAGCCCCTTCCATGGGGACAGGGGAAGGAATCAGCCCCAGCATTTT; cdr3_aa: CASSPFHGDRGRNQPQHF; clone_size: .; v_call: TRBV4-1; d_call: TRBD1; j_call: TRBJ1-5
cdr3_nt: TGTGCCAGCAGCCCGACAGGTATCGGAAACACCATATATTTT; cdr3_aa: CASSPTGIGNTIYF; clone_size: .; v_call: TRBV7-9; d_call: .; j_call: TRBJ1-3
cdr3_nt: TGTGCCAGCAGCCAAGATCGCGGGTCTCGGGATGACTATGGCTACACCTTC; cdr3_aa: CASSQDRGSRDDYGYTF; clone_size: .; v_call: TRBV4-2; d_call: .; j_call: TRBJ1-2
cdr3_nt: TGTGCCAGCAGAGTAGGGGGAATGATTAACTATGGCTACACCTTC; cdr3_aa: CASRVGGMINYGYTF; clone_size: few; v_call: TRBV27; d_call: .; j_call: TRBJ1-2
cdr3_nt: TGCGCCAGCAGCCAAGTACAGGACAGGGTCCACGAGCAGTACTTC; cdr3_aa: CASSQVQDRVHEQYF; clone_size: .; v_call: TRBV4-1; d_call: TRBD1; j_call: TRBJ2-7
cdr3_nt: TGTGCCAGCAGCCCTGCAGGGCAGAGCTCCTACAATGAGCAGTTCTTC; cdr3_aa: CASSPAGQSSYNEQFF; clone_size: .; v_call: TRBV5-5; d_call: .; j_call: TRBJ2-1
cdr3_nt: TGTGCCAGCAGCTTAAGAGAAGGGAGCTCCTACGAGCAGTACTTC; cdr3_aa: CASSLREGSSYEQYF; clone_size: .; v_call: TRBV11-1; d_call: .; j_call: TRBJ2-7
cdr3_nt: TGTCCCAAAGGAAGCCCAAACTATGGCTACACCTTC; cdr3_aa: CPKGSPNYGYTF; clone_size: .; v_call: TRBV6-5; d_call: .; j_call: TRBJ1-2
cdr3_nt: TGTGCCAGTGGGCCGGGGACAGGGGCTGGAAACACCATATATTTT; cdr3_aa: CASGPGTGAGNTIYF; clone_size: few; v_call: TRBV19; d_call: TRBD1; j_call: TRBJ1-3
cdr3_nt: TGTGCCAGCAGCTTGGTAGGCAGCACTGAAGCTTTCTTT; cdr3_aa: CASSLVGSTEAFF; clone_size: .; v_call: TRBV5-4; d_call: .; j_call: TRBJ1-1
cdr3_nt: TGTGCCAGCAGCTCGACCCCTCATTTGCGGGGGGGGGACAATGAGCAGTTCTTC; cdr3_aa: CASSSTPHLRGGDNEQFF; clone_size: .; v_call: TRBV7-3; d_call: TRBD2; j_call: TRBJ2-1
cdr3_nt: TGTGCCAGCAGCGCAAGTTCTGTAAAACTGTTTTTT; cdr3_aa: CASSASSVKLFF; clone_size: .; v_call: TRBV11-3; d_call: .; j_call: TRBJ1-4
cdr3_nt: TGTGCCAGCAGTTTAGGGACTAGCGGGGGGGCCCCAGATACGCAGTATTTT; cdr3_aa: CASSLGTSGGAPDTQYF; clone_size: .; v_call: TRBV27; d_call: TRBD2; j_call: TRBJ2-3
cdr3_nt: TGTGCCAGCAGCCGCAGGGGGATTGGAAACACCATATATTTT; cdr3_aa: CASSRRGIGNTIYF; clone_size: .; v_call: TRBV7-8; d_call: TRBD1; j_call: TRBJ1-3
cdr3_nt: TGTGCCAGCAGTGCGACAGGGGCCGGCTCCTACGAGCAGTACTTC; cdr3_aa: CASSATGAGSYEQYF; clone_size: .; v_call: TRBV25-1; d_call: TRBD1; j_call: TRBJ2-7
cdr3_nt: TGTGCCAGCTCACCAGACAGGGGAGGCACTGAAGCTTTCTTT; cdr3_aa: CASSPDRGGTEAFF; clone_size: .; v_call: TRBV18; d_call: TRBD1; j_call: TRBJ1-1
cdr3_nt: TGTGCCAGCAGCTTAGGAGACAGGGATGTGGAAGGCTACACCTTC; cdr3_aa: CASSLGDRDVEGYTF; clone_size: .; v_call: TRBV5-4; d_call: TRBD1; j_call: TRBJ1-2
cdr3_nt: TGTGCCAGCAGCGTGACAGGGCAGAATCAGCCCCAGCATTTT; cdr3_aa: CASSVTGQNQPQHF; clone_size: few; v_call: TRBV11-2; d_call: TRBD1; j_call: TRBJ1-5
cdr3_nt: TGTGCCAGCAGTTTATATCCCCGGACAGATACGCAGTATTTT; cdr3_aa: CASSLYPRTDTQYF; clone_size: .; v_call: TRBV27; d_call: .; j_call: TRBJ2-3
cdr3_nt: TGTGCCAGCAGCTTAATACAGCCGCACGGCGAGCAGTACTTC; cdr3_aa: CASSLIQPHGEQYF; clone_size: few; v_call: TRBV7-6; d_call: .; j_call: TRBJ2-7
cdr3_nt: TGCGCCAGCAGCAGGACAGGCGGAAGCACAGATACGCAGTATTTT; cdr3_aa: CASSRTGGSTDTQYF; clone_size: once; v_call: TRBV5-1; d_call: TRBD1; j_call: TRBJ2-3
cdr3_nt: TGTGCCAGCAGCTCGACCATGGTAACTGAAGCTTTCTTT; cdr3_aa: CASSSTMVTEAFF; clone_size: .; v_call: TRBV7-3; d_call: .; j_call: TRBJ1-1
cdr3_nt: TGTGCCAGCAGTCTATTAAAACAGCGTGTCAATGAGCAGTTCTTC; cdr3_aa: CASSLLKQRVNEQFF; clone_size: .; v_call: TRBV27; d_call: .; j_call: TRBJ2-1
cdr3_nt: TGTGCCAGCATCAGACAGGGGAACACCGGGGAGCTGTTTTTT; cdr3_aa: CASIRQGNTGELFF; clone_size: .; v_call: TRBV7-3; d_call: TRBD1; j_call: TRBJ2-2
cdr3_nt: TGCGCCAGCAGCCTCTCAGCGGGGGGTCACGCCGGGGAGCTGTTTTTT; cdr3_aa: CASSLSAGGHAGELFF; clone_size: .; v_call: TRBV5-1; d_call: TRBD2; j_call: TRBJ2-2
cdr3_nt: .; cdr3_aa: CASSEFGPGSGAETQYF; clone_size: .; v_call: TRBV10-2; d_call: .; j_call: TRBJ2-5
cdr3_nt: TGTGCCAGCAGTAGACAGGGGGCCCGGGACACTGAAGCTTTCTTT; cdr3_aa: CASSRQGARDTEAFF; clone_size: few; v_call: TRBV2; d_call: TRBD1; j_call: TRBJ1-1
cdr3_nt: TGTGCCAGCTCACCAACAGGGGGGGATACGCAGTATTTT; cdr3_aa: CASSPTGGDTQYF; clone_size: .; v_call: TRBV18; d_call: TRBD1; j_call: TRBJ2-3
cdr3_nt: TGTGCCAGCAGTTTTTGGCAGGGGGCGAATTCACCCCTCCACTTT; cdr3_aa: CASSFWQGANSPLHF; clone_size: .; v_call: TRBV27; d_call: TRBD1; j_call: TRBJ1-6
cdr3_nt: TGTGCCAGCAGCCCCTTCACAGATACGCAGTATTTT; cdr3_aa: CASSPFTDTQYF; clone_size: .; v_call: TRBV11-2; d_call: .; j_call: TRBJ2-3
cdr3_nt: TGTGCCAGCACCTATTTTGGCAAAAACATTCAGTACTTC; cdr3_aa: CASTYFGKNIQYF; clone_size: .; v_call: TRBV11-2; d_call: .; j_call: TRBJ2-4
cdr3_nt: TGTGCCAGCAGCGTTGGGACAGCCTCTGGAAACACCATATATTTT; cdr3_aa: CASSVGTASGNTIYF; clone_size: .; v_call: TRBV9; d_call: TRBD1; j_call: TRBJ1-3
cdr3_nt: TGTGCCAGCAGTAGGTCCCGCATTACTCCCGAGCAGTACTTC; cdr3_aa: CASSRSRITPEQYF; clone_size: .; v_call: TRBV6-5; d_call: .; j_call: TRBJ2-7
cdr3_nt: TGCGCCAGCAGCCGAGGGGGTCAAGAGACCCAGTACTTC; cdr3_aa: CASSRGGQETQYF; clone_size: .; v_call: TRBV4-1; d_call: .; j_call: TRBJ2-5